These 23 T cell receptor beta chains were sequenced from one sample in a study of low-dose radiotherapy and immunotherapy resistance in tumors (dated by TCRdb to the early 2020s). Sequenced on an Illumina MiniSeq. Superscript III and a set of TRAV- and TRBV-specific primers were used to synthesize first-strand cDNA, so that both TCRalpha and TCRbeta chains were covered. A roughly 21-cycle PCR with Phusion amplified the TCRs, pairing a constant-region primer with the adapter that was attached to the V primers. The public reads were run again by TCRdb, first through fastp at Q25 and then through MiXCR, and only productive beta chains were kept. Rows with one shared CDR3 protein collapse into an entry with the most common genes and DNA. The sample table shows 85,000 to 95,000 distinct CDR3 sequences, and 9.4% are seen once. Of the sample, more than 0.85% falls within the top ten clones. This sample's time point label indicates: before trial treatment.

Sample: PBMCs, taken before treatment. These receptors were taken from a male donor with prostate cancer.

This clonotype was seen a single time. The chain is built from TRBV28 and TRBJ1-1, with D perhaps matching TRBD1 (5 bases). The length of the CDR3 is 15 residues. CDR1 is MDHEN, CDR2 SYDVKM, per germline. V was shortened by 3 bases and J by 0 bases, with 11 bases between the two germline ends. CDR3: CASSLPGTLNTEAFF. CDR3 coding DNA: TGTGCCAGCAGTTTGCCCGGGACGTTGAACACTGAAGCTTTCTTT.

There are many counts of this clonotype. This chain joins TRBV4-1 and TRBJ2-1; the match to TRBD2 covers 8 bases. The CDR3 extends over 16 amino acids. J gave up 0 bases and V 0 bases, and 1 base lay outside the gene matches. Germline values: CDR1 MGHRA, CDR2 YSYEKL. CDR3 sequence (DNA): TGCGCCAGCAGCCAAGACGGGGGGGGCTCCTACAATGAGCAGTTCTTC. This sequence encodes CASSQDGGGSYNEQFF.

This clonotype was picked up many times. V is TRBV29-1 and J is TRBJ2-7, with 9 nucleotides matching TRBD2. The V segment lost 8 bases and the J segment 1 base; nucleotides outside the gene matches: 12. The length of the CDR3 is 15 residues. Looked up from germline, CDR1 is SQVTM and CDR2 is ANQGSEA. This CDR3 is CSIAGGVGRSYEQYF. CDR3 coding DNA: TGCAGCATCGCGGGAGGGGTTGGGAGGTCCTACGAGCAGTACTTC.

This clonotype was picked up many times. The V gene is TRBV5-1, the J gene TRBJ1-5, with a weak D call TRBD1 (5 bases). Trimming pared 6 bases from V and 7 bases from J, leaving 20 bases between. CDR1 is SGHRS and CDR2 is YFSETQ in the germline V gene. The CDR3 totals 15 residues. In DNA, the CDR3 is TGCGCCAGCATCCGACAGCCACAGGTGAGGCAGCCCCAGCATTTT. This gives the protein CASIRQPQVRQPQHF.

This clonotype showed up many times. The chain links TRBV29-1 to TRBJ2-3; maybe TRBD2 (7 bases). The germline V and J ends were trimmed by 1 base and 3 bases, with 14 bases remaining between them. CDR1 is SQVTM, CDR2 ANQGSEA, per germline. CDR3 length equals 15 residues. This chain's CDR3 is CSVEGFRGGTDTQYF. The CDR3 bases are TGCAGCGTTGAAGGATTCAGGGGAGGGACAGATACGCAGTATTTT.

This clonotype has at least ten counts. The rearrangement uses TRBV20-1 and TRBJ2-1, with D possibly being TRBD1 or TRBD2 (5 bases each). This CDR3 is 15 amino acids long. The germline CDR1 and CDR2 sequences are DFQATT and SNEGSKA (reference sequence). The V and J ends lost 4 bases and 2 bases respectively, with 15 bases between them. CDR3 residues: CSATFYGATYNEQFF. The CDR3 region has the DNA TGCAGTGCTACGTTTTACGGGGCAACCTACAATGAGCAGTTCTTC.

This clonotype was seen many times. The rearrangement uses TRBV7-9 and TRBJ2-5; unclear D gene. Trimming pared 1 base from V and 4 bases from J, leaving 7 bases between. This CDR3 is built from 13 residues. Looked up from germline, CDR1 is SEHNR and CDR2 is FQNEAQ (reference sequence). Here the CDR3 reads CASSLGLGETQYF. The CDR3 DNA is TGTGCCAGCAGCTTAGGACTTGGAGAGACCCAGTACTTC.

This clonotype was observed many times. The CDR3 coding sequence is TGTGCCAGCAGCTTAGACATGAACACTGAAGCTTTCTTT. It specifies CASSLDMNTEAFF. The chain combines TRBV7-9 with TRBJ1-1; D is undetermined. CDR1 and CDR2 from the germline V gene are SEHNR and FQNEAQ (reference sequence). The CDR3 is 13 amino acids. Trimming took 1 base from V and 0 from J, leaving 3 bases between them.

The CDR3 is CASSYSPETDTQYF. The CDR3 nucleotides are TGTGCCAGCAGTTACTCGCCGGAAACAGATACGCAGTATTTT. V usage is TRBV6-2 or TRBV6-3 and J usage is TRBJ2-3; D gene uncertain. Per germline, CDR1 MNHEY and CDR2 SVGEGT. The ends were cut back, 0 bases at V and 3 bases at J, with 7 bases in the middle. The CDR3 totals 14 residues.

A remark on this clonotype: A read error is likely here: a far larger clone is one base away. The rearrangement joins TRBV9 to TRBJ2-7; D might be TRBD1 (5 bases). The CDR3 totals 15 residues. V was shortened by 3 bases and J by 7 bases, with 20 bases between the two germline ends. Per germline, CDR1 SGDLS and CDR2 YYNGEE. CDR3 amino acids: CASSEQGGSYNEQYF. The CDR3 coding sequence is TGTGCCAGCAGCGAGCAGGGTGGTTCCTACAATGAGCAGTACTTC.

This clonotype has ten or more counts. The V gene is TRBV6-6, the J gene TRBJ2-5, with D uncertain. Per the germline V gene, CDR1 is MNHNY and CDR2 is SVGAGI (reference sequence). The V and J ends lost 4 bases and 2 bases respectively, with 8 bases between them. The CDR3 sequence is 13 residues long. CDR3 amino acids: CASSWASQETQYF. CDR3 coding DNA: TGTGCCAGCAGTTGGGCATCTCAAGAGACCCAGTACTTC.

This clonotype occurred many times. The rearrangement uses TRBV6-2 or TRBV6-3 and TRBJ2-2; 7 bases map to TRBD2. Germline assignment: CDR1 MNHEY and CDR2 SVGEGT. The V segment lost 7 bases and the J segment 7 bases; nucleotides outside the gene matches: 9. The CDR3 contains 14 residues. CDR3: CASTQLAAGGELFF. CDR3 in DNA: TGTGCCAGCACCCAGCTAGCGGCAGGCGGGGAGCTGTTTTTT.

This clonotype was seen repeatedly, ten times or more. The chain carries TRBV6-1 and TRBJ2-2; D call uncertain. The germline V gene has CDR1 MNHNS and CDR2 SASEGT. The V end was cut by 5 bases, the J end by 5 bases, with 3 bases between. The CDR3 extends over 11 amino acids. The CDR3 here is CASSTTGELFF. The CDR3 coding sequence is TGTGCCAGCAGTACTACCGGGGAGCTGTTTTTT.

The rearrangement uses TRBV28 and TRBJ2-7; TRBD1 agrees at 7 bases. Trimming at V came to 5 bases and at J to 3 bases, leaving 4 bases not matched to a gene. CDR3 size: 13 residues. Per the germline V gene, CDR1 is MDHEN and CDR2 is SYDVKM. CDR3 protein: CASSVGQNYEQYF. CDR3 nucleotide sequence: TGTGCCAGCAGTGTGGGACAGAACTACGAGCAGTACTTC.

This clonotype showed up many times. The gene calls are TRBV6-1 and TRBJ1-1; 8 bases agree with TRBD1. V gave up 5 bases and J gave up 3 bases; unmatched junction bases: 5. The germline V gene encodes CDR1 MNHNS and CDR2 SASEGT. The CDR3 consists of 14 residues. The CDR3 nucleotides are TGTGCCAGCAGTATAGACAGGGGTGACACTGAAGCTTTCTTT. Its protein product is CASSIDRGDTEAFF.

This clonotype was seen repeatedly, ten times or more. V is TRBV7-9 and J is TRBJ2-2; D not certain. This CDR3 comprises 14 residues. The V end lost 5 bases, the J end lost 3 bases, and 10 bases lay between the germline ends. Germline CDR1 reads SEHNR; CDR2 reads FQNEAQ (reference sequence). The CDR3 here is CASSLASDTGELFF. CDR3 nucleotides: TGTGCCAGCAGCCTGGCGTCTGACACCGGGGAGCTGTTTTTT.

This clonotype has a count of ten or more. V is TRBV12-3 or TRBV12-4 and J is TRBJ2-4; 10 bases fit TRBD1. CDR3 size: 14 residues. Trimming removed 5 bases from V and 11 bases from J; junction bases left unmatched: 9. The CDR3 coding sequence is TGTGCCAGCAGTCCCAGGACAGGGGGAACCCTTCAGTACTTC. The encoded protein is CASSPRTGGTLQYF.

For this clonotype: One end of the junction does not line up with germline, which may come from a read error. The chain combines TRBV5-4 with TRBJ2-2; tentative D call: TRBD1 (6 bases). This CDR3 is 15 amino acids long. Germline-derived CDR1 and CDR2 are SGHNT and YYREEE (reference sequence). The CDR3 loop reads CASSLDREYTGELFF. The DNA for the CDR3 is TGTGCCAGCAGTTTGGACAGAGAATACACCGGGGAGCTGTTTTTT.

To note about this clonotype: A read error likely explains this, since a far larger clone differs by one base. The chain joins TRBV29-1 to TRBJ2-1; possibly TRBD2 for D (7 bases). The CDR3 length is 12 residues. V lost 4 bases and J lost 10, with 14 bases in between. CDR1 and CDR2 from the germline V gene are SQVTM and ANQGSEA. The CDR3 spells CSVGYRDYEQFF. The DNA of the CDR3 is TGCAGCGTTGGGTACAGGGACTACGAGCAGTTCTTC.

This clonotype was seen repeatedly, ten times or more. J is TRBJ2-5 and V is TRBV29-1; D is perhaps TRBD2 (7 bases). V was trimmed by 7 bases and J by 3 bases, leaving 12 bases between them. The V gene's germline CDR1 is SQVTM and CDR2 ANQGSEA. The length of the CDR3 is 12 residues. This chain's CDR3 is CSGAGAKETQYF. DNA of the CDR3: TGCAGCGGGGCGGGGGCTAAAGAGACCCAGTACTTC.

This clonotype was observed at least ten times. The V gene is TRBV6-2 or TRBV6-3, the J gene TRBJ2-7; 10 bases fit TRBD2. Trimming took 6 bases from V and 7 from J; bases not matched to a gene: 9. The CDR3 totals 14 residues. Looked up from germline, CDR1 is MNHEY and CDR2 is SVGEGT. As DNA, the CDR3 is TGTGCCAGCAGCGAACTGGGACTAGCGAGAGAGCAGTACTTC. Translation gives CASSELGLAREQYF.

Many counts were recorded for this clonotype. CDR3 in amino acids: CASRTSQKIAHNEQFF. The DNA of the CDR3 is TGTGCCAGCAGAACGAGTCAAAAAATTGCCCACAATGAGCAGTTCTTC. The J gene is TRBJ2-1, the V gene TRBV6-2 or TRBV6-3; D gene uncertain. V was trimmed by 6 bases and J by 5 bases, leaving 20 bases between them. The CDR3 contains 16 residues. The V gene's germline CDR1 is MNHEY and CDR2 SVGEGT.

With regard to this clonotype: This is likely an artifact of a read error, given a far larger clone one base away. The chain has TRBV28 and TRBJ2-1; D ambiguous. The CDR3 has 13 amino acids. Germline V gene data show CDR1 as MDHEN and CDR2 as SYDVKM. V was pared by 3 bases and J by 10 bases, with 13 bases between. In DNA form, the CDR3 reads TGTGCCAGCAGTTTGGCTGACGGGTACGAGCAGTTCTTC. Residues: CASSLADGYEQFF.